This T cell receptor (beta chain) originates from a study of shared clonotypes between healthy human individuals. CDR3 length equals 17 residues. From germline, CDR1 is MNHEY and CDR2 SMNVEV (reference sequence). The V and J ends lost 5 bases and 4 bases, in that order; junction bases with no gene match: 16. Assay used: immunoSEQ multiplex PCR; TCRdb lists only in-frame clones, some missing. The profile shows under 1,100,000 clones, roughly 70% of them singletons. The rearrangement joins TRBV27 to TRBJ1-1; 7 bases line up with TRBD1. The sequence came from a man aged 18 to 29 in good health. Sequences were obtained from memory CD4+ T cells sorted from blood. The subset was: CD45RA-negative fraction. Here the CDR3 reads CASSRGQELFLGTEAFF. CDR3 nucleotide sequence: TGTGCCAGCAGTCGCGGACAGGAGCTCTTTCTGGGCACTGAAGCTTTCTTT.